Described below is a single TCR beta chain sequence and its context. An end of the junction differs from the germline gene, which may be a read error. This entry is derived from a study of blood T cell repertoires in COVID-19. In the study overall: COVID-19 samples collected from the United States, Italy and Spain covered acute and convalescent phases.

The germline CDR1 and CDR2 sequences are SSHAT and FNYEAQ (reference sequence). The CDR3 totals 13 residues. Clones were sequenced by immunoSEQ multiplex PCR, and TCRdb holds only the in-frame ones, with some missing. This table holds about 73,000 clones, over 60% found once. Sequencing input: peripheral blood. This chain uses TRBV7-7 with TRBJ1-4; D is ambiguous. The receptor was derived from a man aged 65 to 79 with COVID-19, enrolled during active disease. The CDR3 DNA follows: TGTGCTAGCAGCTTAGCGGTCAGGGAAAAACTGTTTTTT. As protein: CASSLAVREKLFF.